The sample holds one count of the clone carrying this T cell receptor beta chain. The antigen is unknown. The sample originates from a study of shared clonotypes between healthy human individuals. The method was immunoSEQ multiplex PCR; TCRdb's version includes in-frame clones alone and lacks a portion of them. The sample carries some 2,100,000 clones, 85% to 95% recorded once. The germline gives CDR1 LNHDA, CDR2 SQIVND (reference sequence). The trim removed 0 bases at V and 3 bases at J, leaving 8 bases unmatched. The CDR3 has 18 amino acids. Study conclusions and caveats: For naive CD4 cells, roughly 5.5% of clonotypes were shared across a handful of donors. Generation of non-shared clonotypes was less probable than generation of clonotypes shared by all four donors.

As defined, naive CD8 cells were CD45RO-negative and positively selected for CCR7, with terminally differentiated effector memory CD45RA+ cells excluded. This sequence joins TRBV19 and TRBJ2-2; 9 bases fit TRBD2. Material: naive CD8+ T cells from PBMCs. The receptor was isolated from a man aged 18 to 29 in good health. Some clones in this sample may be carry-over from other donors' samples. CDR3 nucleotide sequence: TGTGCCAGTAGTATAGATGCGGACGCGGGAGGGTACACCGGGGAGCTGTTTTTT. Its translation: CASSIDADAGGYTGELFF. Looking up the rest from reference TRBV19 and TRBJ2-2 gives the full variable domain: DGGITQSPKYLFRKEGQNVTLSCEQNLNHDAMYWYRQDPGQGLRLIYYSQIVNDFQKGDIAEGYSVSREKKESFPLTVTSAQKNPTAFYLCASSIDADAGGYTGELFFGEGSRLTVL.